This TCR beta chain was observed in a study of T cell responses to AZD1222 COVID-19 vaccine. Study-wide results and caveats: Spike-wide vaccine-associated CD4 TCRs dominated at 160-218 and 743-854. Repertoire sampling was restricted to post-peak T cell response timepoints.

The repertoire was sequenced with immunoSEQ multiplex PCR; TCRdb's copy has only in-frame clones and lacks some. This table holds roughly 120,000 clones, roughly 85% found once. A word on this clone: As yet, its antigen is unknown.

V lost 2 bases and J lost 2, with 9 bases in between. The CDR3 covers 13 residues. The germline CDR1 and CDR2 sequences are GTSNPN and SVGIG (reference sequence). The chain carries TRBV30 and TRBJ2-5, with D possibly being TRBD1 or TRBD2 (5 bases each). Specimen: peripheral blood, collected on day 0 of MenACWY control vaccination. This sequence originates from an adult in good health. CDR3 coding DNA: TGTGCCTGGAGTCGGGGCATACAAGAGACCCAGTACTTC. Residues: CAWSRGIQETQYF.